This T cell receptor beta chain was sequenced in a study of T-cell reconstitution after alpha-beta-depleted transplantation in children. Ten or more counts support this clonotype. V shed 6 bases and J shed 2 bases, with 11 bases lying between them. Germline-derived CDR1 and CDR2 are MDHEN and SYDVKM. This CDR3 contains 15 residues. TCRbeta library preparation incorporated unique molecular identifiers. TCRdb passed the PCR reads through MiXCR, listing each CDR3 protein once. This table holds 70,000 to 100,000 distinct CDR3 sequences, 9% to 15% found once. The J gene is TRBJ2-6, the V gene TRBV28; tentatively, D is TRBD1 (6 bases). This TCR derives from a human donor who donated a stem cell graft to a child with inherited bone marrow failure. Source: PBMCs from the stem cell graft donor, taken from the stem cell graft. The CDR3 region has the DNA TGTGCCAGCAGGGGTGAGGGGGCTGGGGCCAACGTCCTGACTTTC. Protein product: CASRGEGAGANVLTF.